Below are 2 T cell receptor beta chains sequenced from a single sample in a study of T cell changes during pregnancy in multiple sclerosis. TCRdb's table, derived via immunoSEQ multiplex PCR, lists solely in-frame clones and lacks some. The table shows 55,000 to 70,000 clones, with roughly 93% occurring only once. The sequencing here drew on peripheral blood, taken after pregnancy. Every receptor here comes from a female donor with multiple sclerosis, enrolled in a pregnancy study.

J is TRBJ2-3 and V is TRBV7-9, with 7 bases aligning to TRBD2. The CDR3 has 16 residues. CDR1 SEHNR and CDR2 FQNEAQ come from the germline V gene (reference sequence). V lost 7 bases to trimming and J lost 0 bases; unmatched junction nucleotides: 10. The CDR3 spells CASKYTGGSSTDTQYF. The CDR3 DNA sequence: TGTGCCAGCAAATATACGGGGGGAAGTAGCACAGATACGCAGTATTTT.

The chain has TRBV2 and TRBJ2-7; 9 bases map to TRBD1. From germline, CDR1 is SNHLY and CDR2 FYNNEI. CDR3 length: 14 amino acids. Losses at the gene ends were 10 bases for V and 2 bases for J; bases not matched to a gene: 9. The CDR3 region is CAIDLGQGPYEQYF. The DNA for the CDR3 is TGTGCCATCGACCTCGGACAGGGGCCCTACGAGCAGTACTTC.